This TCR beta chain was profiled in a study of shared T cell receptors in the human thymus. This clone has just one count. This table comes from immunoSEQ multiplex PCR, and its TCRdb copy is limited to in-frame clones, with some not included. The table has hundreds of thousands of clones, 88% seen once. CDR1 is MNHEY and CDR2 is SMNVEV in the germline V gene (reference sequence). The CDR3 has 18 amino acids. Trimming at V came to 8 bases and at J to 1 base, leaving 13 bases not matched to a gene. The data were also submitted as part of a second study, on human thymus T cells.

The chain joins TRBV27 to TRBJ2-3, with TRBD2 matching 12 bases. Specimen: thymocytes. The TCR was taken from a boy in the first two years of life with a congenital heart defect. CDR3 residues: CASGIGLAGGPGTDTQYF. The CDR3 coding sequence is TGTGCCAGCGGTATCGGGCTAGCGGGAGGGCCGGGCACAGATACGCAGTATTTT.